These 2 T cell receptor beta chains share one sample of origin, sequenced in a study of T cell repertoires in cytomegalovirus infection (dated by TCRdb to between 2018 and 2021). Sequencing was carried out with an Illumina HiSeq 1500. TCRdb took the public reads, trimmed them with fastp at Q25, ran MiXCR for clone calling and kept in-frame beta chains. All rows with the same CDR3 protein become a single entry with the most common DNA and genes. The sample profile shows tens of thousands of distinct CDR3 sequences; approximately 3.6% of them were found once. The ten largest clones take up about 22% of the sample. Sequenced input: PBMCs. The source is a human donor in good health (CMV status not recorded). Some clones in this sample may be carry-over from other donors' samples.

Many counts were recorded for this clonotype. V and J are TRBV20-1 and TRBJ2-1; D is perhaps TRBD2 (6 bases). Germline assignment: CDR1 DFQATT and CDR2 SNEGSKA (reference sequence). V gave up 6 bases and J gave up 4 bases, with 19 bases separating them. The CDR3 covers 15 residues. The CDR3 bases are TGCAGTGCCATCCACGGCGGGGCCCTGTACAATGAGCAGTTCTTC. Residues: CSAIHGGALYNEQFF.

This clonotype was counted ten times or more. The chain has TRBV5-6 and TRBJ1-1, with D tentatively TRBD1 (6 bases). Germline lookup yields CDR1 SGHDT and CDR2 YYEEEE. The CDR3 is 14 residues long. V lost 4 bases and J lost 3, with 13 bases in between. The CDR3 sequence: CASSQDRLDTEAFF. The CDR3 coding sequence is TGTGCCAGCAGCCAGGACAGATTGGACACTGAAGCTTTCTTT.